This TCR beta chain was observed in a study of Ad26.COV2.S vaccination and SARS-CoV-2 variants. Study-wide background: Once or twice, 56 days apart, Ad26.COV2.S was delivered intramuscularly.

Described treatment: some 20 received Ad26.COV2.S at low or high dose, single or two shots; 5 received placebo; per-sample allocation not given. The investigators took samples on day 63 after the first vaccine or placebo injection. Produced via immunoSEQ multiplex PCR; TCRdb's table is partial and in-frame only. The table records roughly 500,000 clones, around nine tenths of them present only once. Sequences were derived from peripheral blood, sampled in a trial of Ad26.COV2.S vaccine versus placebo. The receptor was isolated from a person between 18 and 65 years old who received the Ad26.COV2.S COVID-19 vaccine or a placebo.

CDR3 sequence (DNA): TGTGCCAGCAGCCCGTCCCAAGAGACCCAGTACTTC. It is translated as CASSPSQETQYF. The J gene is TRBJ2-5, the V gene TRBV5-6; the D is unclear. The CDR3 is 12 amino acids. Trimming cost V 4 bases and J 1 base, with 5 bases left between them. Germline V gives CDR1 SGHDT, CDR2 YYEEEE.